This T cell receptor (beta chain) came from a study of cytomegalovirus exposure and HLA in healthy donors. Remarks on this clone: The antigen remains unidentified.

The V gene lost 0 bases and the J gene lost 4 bases, with 5 bases spanning the gap. This CDR3 comprises 13 residues. Germline CDR1 reads SGDLS; CDR2 reads YYNGEE. Study observations and caveats: Per published reports, the classifier diagnosed cytomegalovirus status with high specificity and sensitivity.

The PCR had 60 Vbeta and 13 Jbeta primers. Measured with immunoSEQ multiplex PCR; TCRdb has only the in-frame clones, and not every one. The sample holds about 120,000 clones, 65% to 85% seen once. The source material was PBMCs. This sequence was found in a man aged 45-60 years in good health and CMV-seropositive. V usage is TRBV9 and J usage is TRBJ1-5; possible D gene TRBD1, 5 bases. The CDR3 sequence: CASSVAGNQPQHF. Here the CDR3 DNA reads TGTGCCAGCAGCGTAGCAGGGAATCAGCCCCAGCATTTT. Drawing the rest from reference TRBV9 and TRBJ1-5, the complete variable domain is DSGVTQTPKHLITATGQRVTLRCSPRSGDLSVYWYQQSLDQGLQFLIQYYNGEERAKGNILERFSAQQFPDLHSELNLSSLELGDSALYFCASSVAGNQPQHFGDGTRLSIL.